This TCR beta chain is drawn from a study of blood T cell repertoires in COVID-19. Using immunoSEQ multiplex PCR, the repertoire was profiled, and TCRdb retains in-frame clones only, with some absent. Counted here are about 280,000 clones, 70% to 90% occurring once; the ten biggest clones make up roughly 4%. Germline loops: CDR1 SGHTA, CDR2 FQGNSA. The CDR3 runs 16 residues. J was trimmed by 3 bases and V by 5 bases; bases with no gene match: 4. Sequencing was performed on PBMCs or T cells enriched from blood (not recorded which). This TCR was sampled from a woman in her twenties or thirties with acute COVID-19. The chain has TRBV7-2 and TRBJ2-1; 13 bases are a match to TRBD2. CDR3: CASSLGTSGNYNEQFF. CDR3 nucleotides: TGTGCCAGCAGCCTGGGGACTAGCGGGAACTACAATGAGCAGTTCTTC.